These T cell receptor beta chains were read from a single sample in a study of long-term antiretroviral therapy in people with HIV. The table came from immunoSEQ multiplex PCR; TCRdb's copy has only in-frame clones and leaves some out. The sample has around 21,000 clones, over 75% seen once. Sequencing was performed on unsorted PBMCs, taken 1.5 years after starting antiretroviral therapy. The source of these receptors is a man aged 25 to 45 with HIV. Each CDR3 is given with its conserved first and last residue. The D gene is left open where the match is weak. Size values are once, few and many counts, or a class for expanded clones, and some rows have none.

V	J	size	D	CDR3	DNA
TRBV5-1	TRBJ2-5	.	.	CASSLSSQETQYF	TGCGCCAGCAGCTTGAGTAGTCAAGAGACCCAGTACTTC
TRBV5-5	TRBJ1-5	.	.	CASSLGGGFNQPQHF	TGTGCCAGCAGCTTGGGGGGGGGTTTTAATCAGCCCCAGCATTTT
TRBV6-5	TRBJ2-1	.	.	CASSYHAGPNEQFF	TGTGCCAGCAGTTACCATGCAGGTCCGAATGAGCAGTTCTTC
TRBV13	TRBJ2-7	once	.	CASSFTGNEQYF	TGTGCCAGCAGCTTCACAGGGAACGAGCAGTACTTC
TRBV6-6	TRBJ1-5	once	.	CASRTTEDQPQHF	TGTGCCAGCAGGACGACGGAAGATCAGCCCCAGCATTTT
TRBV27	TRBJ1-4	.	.	CASRPFATNEKLFF	TGTGCCAGCCGTCCTTTCGCAACTAATGAAAAACTGTTTTTT
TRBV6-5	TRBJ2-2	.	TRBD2	CASTRGGPHTGELFF	TGTGCCAGCACCCGGGGGGGGCCCCATACCGGGGAGCTGTTTTTT
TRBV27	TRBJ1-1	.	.	CASRPEGTSEAFF	TGTGCCAGCCGACCTGAGGGGACTTCAGAAGCTTTCTTT
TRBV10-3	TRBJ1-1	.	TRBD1	CAISEDRTGGRIYTEAFF	TGTGCCATCAGTGAGGACCGGACAGGGGGCCGCATATACACTGAAGCTTTCTTT
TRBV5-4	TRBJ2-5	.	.	CASSLEIPTGETQYF	TGTGCCAGCAGCTTGGAGATACCCACGGGAGAGACCCAGTACTTC
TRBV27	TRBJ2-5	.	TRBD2	CASSFLAGVKQETQYF	TGTGCCAGCAGTTTTCTAGCGGGGGTGAAACAAGAGACCCAGTACTTC
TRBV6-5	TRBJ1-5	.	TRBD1	CASSRSRGSQPQHF	TGTGCCAGCAGCCGCTCCAGGGGGAGTCAGCCCCAGCATTTT
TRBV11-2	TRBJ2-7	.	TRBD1	CATWGQGAYEQYF	TGTGCCACCTGGGGGCAGGGGGCCTACGAGCAGTACTTC
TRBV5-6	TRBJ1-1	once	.	CASSPSGWATEAFF	TGTGCCAGCAGCCCTTCGGGGTGGGCCACTGAAGCTTTCTTT
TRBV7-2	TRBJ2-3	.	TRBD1	CASSSAARAGGRLNTQYF	TGTGCCAGCAGCTCCGCCGCACGGGCAGGGGGCAGGTTGAATACGCAGTATTTT
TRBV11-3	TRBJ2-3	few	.	CASSHTTTDTQYF	TGTGCCAGCAGCCACACTACTACAGATACGCAGTATTTT
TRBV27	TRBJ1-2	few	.	CASRGYLPYGYTF	TGTGCCAGCAGGGGATACTTGCCCTATGGCTACACCTTC
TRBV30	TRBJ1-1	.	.	CAWTSVNTEAFF	TGTGCCTGGACCTCCGTTAACACTGAAGCTTTCTTT
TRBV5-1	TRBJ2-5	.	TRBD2	CASSLAGTNQETQYF	TGCGCCAGCAGCTTGGCCGGGACTAACCAAGAGACCCAGTACTTC
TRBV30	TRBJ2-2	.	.	CAWKFKNTGELFF	TGTGCCTGGAAATTCAAGAACACCGGGGAGCTGTTTTTT
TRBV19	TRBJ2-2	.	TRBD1	CASEPGTGGTGELFF	TGTGCCAGCGAGCCCGGGACAGGCGGCACCGGGGAGCTGTTTTTT
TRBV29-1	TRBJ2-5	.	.	CSVLDTSWTQYF	TGCAGCGTCTTAGATACGTCTTGGACCCAGTACTTC